This TCR beta chain emerged from a study of circulating and synovial CD4+ cells in juvenile arthritis. V lost 4 bases and J lost 4, with 7 bases in between. The CDR3 is 13 amino acids. Germline lookup yields CDR1 MNHEY and CDR2 SVGAGI. Measured with immunoSEQ multiplex PCR; TCRdb has only the in-frame clones, and not every one. The sample contains 15,000 to 20,000 clones, under 95% of which appear only once. Sample: CD4+ T cells from blood. The clonotype was recovered from a human donor with juvenile idiopathic arthritis. The V and J genes are TRBV6-5 and TRBJ2-2; possible D gene TRBD2, 6 bases. CDR3 DNA sequence: TGTGCCAGCAGTTCAGCGGGCACCGGGGAGCTGTTTTTT. Protein product: CASSSAGTGELFF.